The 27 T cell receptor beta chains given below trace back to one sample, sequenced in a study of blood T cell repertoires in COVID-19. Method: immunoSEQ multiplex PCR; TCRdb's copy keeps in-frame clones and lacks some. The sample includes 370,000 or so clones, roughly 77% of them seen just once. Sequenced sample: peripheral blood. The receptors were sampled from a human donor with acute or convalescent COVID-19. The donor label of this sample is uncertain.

CDR3 sequence (DNA): TGCGCCAGCAGCTTGGTAGCGGGGGAAGAGACCCAGTACTTC. Residues: CASSLVAGEETQYF. The chain has TRBV5-1 and TRBJ2-5, with 9 bases matching TRBD2. With 0 bases clipped from V and 3 bases from J, the junction kept 0 bases outside the gene matches. Germline CDR1 and CDR2: SGHRS and YFSETQ. This CDR3 has 14 residues.

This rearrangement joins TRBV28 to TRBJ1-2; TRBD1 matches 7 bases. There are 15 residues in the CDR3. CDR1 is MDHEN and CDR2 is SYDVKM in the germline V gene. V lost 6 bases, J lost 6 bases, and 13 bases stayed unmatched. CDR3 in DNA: TGTGCCAGCAGCCCCAGACAGGGTTGGGGGCATGGCTACACCTTC. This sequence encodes CASSPRQGWGHGYTF.

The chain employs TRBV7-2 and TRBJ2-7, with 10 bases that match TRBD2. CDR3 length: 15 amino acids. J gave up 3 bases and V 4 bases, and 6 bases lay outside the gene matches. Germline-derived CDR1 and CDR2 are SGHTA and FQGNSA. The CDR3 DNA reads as TGTGCCAGCAGCTCCCGAGCGGGAGGGAACTACGAGCAGTACTTC. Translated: CASSSRAGGNYEQYF.

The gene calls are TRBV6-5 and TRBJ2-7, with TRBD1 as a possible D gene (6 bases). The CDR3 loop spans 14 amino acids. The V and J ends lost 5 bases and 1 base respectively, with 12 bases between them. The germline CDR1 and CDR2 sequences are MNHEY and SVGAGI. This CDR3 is CASSTGQYSYEQYF. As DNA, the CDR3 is TGTGCCAGCAGTACCGGACAGTATTCCTACGAGCAGTACTTC.

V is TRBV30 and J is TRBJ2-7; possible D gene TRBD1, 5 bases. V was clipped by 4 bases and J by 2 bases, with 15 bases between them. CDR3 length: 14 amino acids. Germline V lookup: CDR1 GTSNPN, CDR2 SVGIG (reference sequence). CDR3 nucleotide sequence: TGTGCCTGGACGGCCGATCTAGGGGCCTACGAGCAGTACTTC. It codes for CAWTADLGAYEQYF.

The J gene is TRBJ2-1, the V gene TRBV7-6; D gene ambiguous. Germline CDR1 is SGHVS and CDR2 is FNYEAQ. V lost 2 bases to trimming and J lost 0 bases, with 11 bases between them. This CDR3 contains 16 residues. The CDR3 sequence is CASSLSSRGSYNEQFF. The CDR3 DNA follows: TGTGCCAGCAGCTTAAGTTCCAGAGGCTCCTACAATGAGCAGTTCTTC.

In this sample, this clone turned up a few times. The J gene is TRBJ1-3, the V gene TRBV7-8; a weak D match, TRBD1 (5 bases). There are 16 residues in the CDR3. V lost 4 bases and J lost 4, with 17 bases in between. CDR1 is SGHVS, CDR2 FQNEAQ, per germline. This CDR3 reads CASSSWGRTDGNTIYF. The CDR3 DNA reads TGTGCCAGCAGCTCGTGGGGCAGGACGGACGGAAACACCATATATTTT.

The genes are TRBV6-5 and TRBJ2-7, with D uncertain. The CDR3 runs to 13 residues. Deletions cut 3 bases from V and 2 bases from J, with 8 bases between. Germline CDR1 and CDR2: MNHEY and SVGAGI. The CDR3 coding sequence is TGTGCCAGCAGTTATCGATACACCTACGAGCAGTACTTC. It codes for CASSYRYTYEQYF.

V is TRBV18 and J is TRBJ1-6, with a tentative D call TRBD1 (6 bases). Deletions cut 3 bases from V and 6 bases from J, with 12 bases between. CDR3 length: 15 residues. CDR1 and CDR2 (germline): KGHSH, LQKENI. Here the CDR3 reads CASSPNGGGNSPLHF. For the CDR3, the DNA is TGTGCCAGCTCACCTAATGGGGGCGGTAATTCACCCCTCCACTTT.

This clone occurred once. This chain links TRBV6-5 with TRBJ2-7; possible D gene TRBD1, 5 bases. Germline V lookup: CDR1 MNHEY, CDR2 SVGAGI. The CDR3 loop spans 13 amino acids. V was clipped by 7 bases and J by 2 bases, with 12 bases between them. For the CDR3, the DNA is TGTGCCAGCACCGCCGACAGAGCCTACGAGCAGTACTTC. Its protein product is CASTADRAYEQYF.

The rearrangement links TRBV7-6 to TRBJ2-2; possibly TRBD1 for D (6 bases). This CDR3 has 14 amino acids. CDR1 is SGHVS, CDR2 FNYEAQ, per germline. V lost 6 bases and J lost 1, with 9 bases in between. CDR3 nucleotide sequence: TGTGCCAGCAGTACAGGGTTGAACACCGGGGAGCTGTTTTTT. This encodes CASSTGLNTGELFF.

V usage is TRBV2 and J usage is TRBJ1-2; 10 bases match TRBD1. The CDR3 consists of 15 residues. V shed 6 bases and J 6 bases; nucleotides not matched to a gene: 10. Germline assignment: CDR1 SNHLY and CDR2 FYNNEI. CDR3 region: CASSARSGTGDGYTF. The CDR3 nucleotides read TGTGCCAGCAGCGCGCGCTCCGGGACAGGGGATGGCTACACCTTC.

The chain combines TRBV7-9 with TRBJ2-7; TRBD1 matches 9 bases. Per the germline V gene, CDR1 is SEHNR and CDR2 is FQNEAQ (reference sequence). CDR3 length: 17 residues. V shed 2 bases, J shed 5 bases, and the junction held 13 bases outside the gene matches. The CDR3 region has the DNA TGTGCCAGCAGCTTACCTTCTCCGGGACAGGGTTTACACGAGCAGTACTTC. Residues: CASSLPSPGQGLHEQYF.

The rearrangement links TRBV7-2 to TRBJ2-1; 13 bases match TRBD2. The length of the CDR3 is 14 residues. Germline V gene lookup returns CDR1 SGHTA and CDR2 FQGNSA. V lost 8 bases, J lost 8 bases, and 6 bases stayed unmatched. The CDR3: CASGWTSGSYEQFF. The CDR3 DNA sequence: TGTGCCAGCGGATGGACTAGCGGGAGCTATGAGCAGTTCTTC.

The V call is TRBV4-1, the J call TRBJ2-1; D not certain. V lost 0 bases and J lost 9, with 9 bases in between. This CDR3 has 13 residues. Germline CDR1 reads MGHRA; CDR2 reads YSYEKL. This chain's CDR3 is CASSQDRDAEQFF. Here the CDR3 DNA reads TGCGCCAGCAGCCAAGATCGCGATGCTGAGCAGTTCTTC.

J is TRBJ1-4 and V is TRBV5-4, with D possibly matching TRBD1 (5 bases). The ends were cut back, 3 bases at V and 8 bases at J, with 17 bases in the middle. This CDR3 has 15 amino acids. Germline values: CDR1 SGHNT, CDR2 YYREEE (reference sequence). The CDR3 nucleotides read TGTGCCAGCAGCTCCCCGCAGGGCTTGGGGGAAAAACTGTTTTTT. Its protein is CASSSPQGLGEKLFF.

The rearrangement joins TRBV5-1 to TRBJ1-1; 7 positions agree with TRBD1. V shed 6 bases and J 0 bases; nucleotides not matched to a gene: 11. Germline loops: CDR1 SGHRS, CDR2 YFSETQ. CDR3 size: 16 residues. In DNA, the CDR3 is TGCGCCAGCAAAGGACAGGCGAATCATATGAACACTGAAGCTTTCTTT. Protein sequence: CASKGQANHMNTEAFF.

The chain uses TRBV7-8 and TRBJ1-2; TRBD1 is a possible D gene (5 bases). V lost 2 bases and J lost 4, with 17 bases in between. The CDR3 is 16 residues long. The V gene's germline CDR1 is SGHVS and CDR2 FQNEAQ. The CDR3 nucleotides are TGTGCCAGCAGCTTACGGGCTTCCGGACACAGCTATGGCTACACCTTC. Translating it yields CASSLRASGHSYGYTF.

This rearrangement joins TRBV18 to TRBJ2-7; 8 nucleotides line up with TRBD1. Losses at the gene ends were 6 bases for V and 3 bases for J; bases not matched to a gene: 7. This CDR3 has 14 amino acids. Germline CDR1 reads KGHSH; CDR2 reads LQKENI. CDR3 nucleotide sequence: TGTGCCAGCTCGGTCGGGACAGGAAACTACGAGCAGTACTTC. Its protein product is CASSVGTGNYEQYF.

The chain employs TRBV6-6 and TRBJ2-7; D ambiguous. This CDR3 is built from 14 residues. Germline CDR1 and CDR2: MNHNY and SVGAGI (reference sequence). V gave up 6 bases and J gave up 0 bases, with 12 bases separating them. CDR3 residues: CASRVTGSSYEQYF. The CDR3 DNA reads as TGTGCCAGCAGAGTCACCGGGTCCTCCTACGAGCAGTACTTC.

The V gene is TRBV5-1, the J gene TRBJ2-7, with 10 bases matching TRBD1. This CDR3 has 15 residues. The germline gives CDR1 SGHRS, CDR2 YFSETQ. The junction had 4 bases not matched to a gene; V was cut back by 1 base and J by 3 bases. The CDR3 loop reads CASSLSGQGRYEQYF. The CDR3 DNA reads TGCGCCAGCAGCTTGTCGGGACAGGGGCGCTACGAGCAGTACTTC.

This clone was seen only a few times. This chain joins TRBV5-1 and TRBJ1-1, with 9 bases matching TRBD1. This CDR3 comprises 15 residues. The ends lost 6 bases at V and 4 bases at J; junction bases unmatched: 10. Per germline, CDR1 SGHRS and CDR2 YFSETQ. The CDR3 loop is CASTHGGQGGTEAFF. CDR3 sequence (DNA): TGCGCCAGCACCCACGGGGGACAGGGCGGCACTGAAGCTTTCTTT.

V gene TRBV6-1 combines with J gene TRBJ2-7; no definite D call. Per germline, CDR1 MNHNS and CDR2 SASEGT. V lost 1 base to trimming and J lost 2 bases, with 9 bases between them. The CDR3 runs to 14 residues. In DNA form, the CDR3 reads TGTGCCAGCAGTGAAGAACTCTTCCCCTACGAGCAGTACTTC. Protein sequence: CASSEELFPYEQYF.

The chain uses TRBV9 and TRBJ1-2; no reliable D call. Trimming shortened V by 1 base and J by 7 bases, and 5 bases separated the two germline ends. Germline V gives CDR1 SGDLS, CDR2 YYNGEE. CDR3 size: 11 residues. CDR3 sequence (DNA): TGTGCCAGCAGCGTAATGGCTGGCTACACCTTC. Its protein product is CASSVMAGYTF.

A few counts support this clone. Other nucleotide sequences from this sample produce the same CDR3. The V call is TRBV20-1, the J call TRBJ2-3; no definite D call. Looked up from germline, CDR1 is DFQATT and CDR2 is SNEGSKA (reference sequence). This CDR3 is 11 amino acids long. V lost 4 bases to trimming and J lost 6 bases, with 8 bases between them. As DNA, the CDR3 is TGCAGTGCTATTAGCTGGGATACGCAGTATTTT. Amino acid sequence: CSAISWDTQYF.

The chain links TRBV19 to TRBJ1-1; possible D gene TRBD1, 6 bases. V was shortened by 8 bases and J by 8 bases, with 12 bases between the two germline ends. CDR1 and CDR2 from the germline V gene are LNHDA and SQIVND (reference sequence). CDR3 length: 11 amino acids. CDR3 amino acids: CASWRGGEAFF. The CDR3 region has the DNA TGTGCCAGTTGGCGGGGGGGCGAAGCTTTCTTT.

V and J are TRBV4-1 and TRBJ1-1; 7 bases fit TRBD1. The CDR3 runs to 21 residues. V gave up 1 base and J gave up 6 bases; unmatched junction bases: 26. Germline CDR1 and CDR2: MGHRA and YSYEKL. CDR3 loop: CASSQGERLGGRGAFRAEAFF. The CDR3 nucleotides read TGCGCCAGCAGCCAAGGAGAGCGGTTGGGTGGCAGGGGGGCATTCAGGGCTGAAGCTTTCTTT.